The 21 T cell receptor beta chains listed next were all sequenced from one sample in a study of human T cells and chemical hapten exposure. TCRdb reprocessed the RACE reads via MiXCR and lists one record per CDR3 protein. The repertoire consists of tens of thousands of distinct CDR3 sequences, with around 7% occurring once and the leading ten covering over 1.5%. Time point of the sample: pre-sensitization, week 0. Regarding treatment: therapeutic diphenylcyclopropenone sensitization with weekly scalp DPC. Sequenced here: whole blood, sampled in connection with sensitization to the hapten diphenylcyclopropenone (DPC). The receptor source for this set is a woman aged 25-40 years with alopecia areata. Some clones in this sample may be carry-over from other donors' samples.

The table lists this clonotype with many counts. The chain has TRBV6-5 and TRBJ1-1; D uncertain. CDR1 MNHEY and CDR2 SVGAGI come from the germline V gene. This CDR3 has 13 amino acids. V dropped 6 bases and J dropped 1 base, with 9 bases sitting between them. The CDR3 region has the DNA TGTGCCAGCAGACGGATCTCGAACACTGAAGCTTTCTTT. This sequence encodes CASRRISNTEAFF.

This clonotype was counted ten times or more. The chain employs TRBV7-9 and TRBJ2-3, with unresolved D. The CDR3 has 16 residues. Germline V gives CDR1 SEHNR, CDR2 FQNEAQ (reference sequence). The V end was cut by 5 bases, the J end by 0 bases, with 15 bases between. CDR3 coding DNA: TGTGCCAGCAGCCCCTCCGCGTTCGCTAGCACAGATACGCAGTATTTT. This gives the protein CASSPSAFASTDTQYF.

This clonotype has ten or more counts. This chain uses TRBV6-5 with TRBJ2-7; weak D call: TRBD1 (5 bases). This CDR3 comprises 18 residues. The V and J ends lost 0 bases and 4 bases respectively, with 22 bases between them. CDR1 is MNHEY, CDR2 SVGAGI, per germline. The CDR3 coding sequence is TGTGCCAGCAGTTACTCAGGGGTGACCTTAGGCGTCGGATACGAGCAGTACTTC. Protein sequence: CASSYSGVTLGVGYEQYF.

In its sample, this clonotype was seen many times. V is TRBV5-4 and J is TRBJ2-3; 9 bases line up with TRBD2. The CDR3 runs 15 residues. The trim removed 0 bases at V and 3 bases at J, leaving 2 bases unmatched. The germline V gene encodes CDR1 SGHNT and CDR2 YYREEE (reference sequence). This CDR3 reads CASSLEGLATDTQYF. CDR3 nucleotide sequence: TGTGCCAGCAGCTTGGAAGGACTAGCGACAGATACGCAGTATTTT.

On this clonotype itself: The junction differs from germline at one of its ends, possibly a read error. V is TRBV7-9 and J is TRBJ1-1; D uncertain. The CDR3 totals 14 residues. CDR1 and CDR2 from the germline V gene are SEHNR and FQNEAQ (reference sequence). The chain's CDR3 is CAGSSWTLNTEAFF. CDR3 sequence (DNA): TGTGCCGGCAGCTCTTGGACCCTAAACACTGAAGCTTTCTTT. The full variable domain, with the rest looked up from reference TRBV7-9 and TRBJ1-1, is DTGVSQNPRHKITKRGQNVTFRCDPISEHNRLYWYRQTLGQGPEFLTYFQNEAQLEKSRLLSDRFSAERPKGSFSTLEIQRTEQGDSAMYLCAGSSWTLNTEAFFGQGTRLTVV.

This clonotype came up a few times. The chain is built from TRBV7-9 and TRBJ1-4; D is possibly TRBD1 (6 bases). Between the trimmed V and J ends, which lost 3 bases and 7 bases, there was a span of 12 bases. The CDR3 runs 14 residues. Germline V gene data show CDR1 as SEHNR and CDR2 as FQNEAQ (reference sequence). The DNA for the CDR3 is TGTGCCAGCAGCTTTCGTCAGGGGCTTGAAAAACTGTTTTTT. It specifies CASSFRQGLEKLFF.

V is TRBV20-1 and J is TRBJ1-5; 7 bases are a match to TRBD1. Germline assignment: CDR1 DFQATT and CDR2 SNEGSKA (reference sequence). The CDR3 is 15 amino acids. V dropped 2 bases and J dropped 3; count of bases not matched to a gene: 7. The CDR3 here is CSARSPGQLNQPQHF. The CDR3 DNA reads TGCAGTGCTAGATCCCCGGGACAGCTCAATCAGCCCCAGCATTTT.

This clonotype came up many times. The chain links TRBV12-3 or TRBV12-4 to TRBJ2-1; TRBD1 aligns across 9 bases. This CDR3 is built from 15 residues. The trim removed 5 bases at V and 5 bases at J, leaving 7 bases unmatched. The CDR3 bases are TGTGCCAGCAGTCTAGGGGGGACAGGGCACAATGAGCAGTTCTTC. Protein product: CASSLGGTGHNEQFF.

As to this clonotype: A much larger clone differs from this one at a single base, so this may be a read error. The chain is built from TRBV12-3 or TRBV12-4 and TRBJ1-2, with 7 nucleotides matching TRBD1. The CDR3 loop spans 14 amino acids. The CDR3 DNA is TGTTCCAGCAGTAAACACAGCGAGGGGGCAGGCTACACCTTC. As protein: CSSSKHSEGAGYTF.

This clonotype was observed many times. The V call is TRBV6-2 or TRBV6-3, the J call TRBJ2-5; unclear D gene. V dropped 2 bases and J dropped 5 bases, with 9 bases sitting between them. Germline V gene sequence: CDR1 MNHEY, CDR2 SVGEGT. There are 13 residues in the CDR3. The CDR3 nucleotides are TGTGCCAGCAGTTACATGCTCCGGGAGACCCAGTACTTC. Its translation is CASSYMLRETQYF.

This clonotype was counted ten times or more. CDR3: CASSVTGSDTQYF. In DNA form, the CDR3 reads TGCGCCAGCAGTGTGACAGGGTCAGATACGCAGTATTTT. This chain joins TRBV10-1 and TRBJ2-3; 7 bases are shared with TRBD1. CDR1 and CDR2 (germline): WNHNN, SYGVQD (reference sequence). The CDR3 covers 13 residues. After removal of 4 bases from V and 4 bases from J, the junction contained 2 bases not matched to a gene.

This clonotype has a count of ten or more. The chain recombines TRBV6-6 with TRBJ2-4, with D maybe TRBD2 (7 bases). CDR3 length: 16 residues. The V end was cut by 6 bases, the J end by 4 bases, with 19 bases between. CDR1 and CDR2 (germline): MNHNY, SVGAGI (reference sequence). The CDR3 here is CASSPVWGGSKNIQYF. Here the CDR3 DNA reads TGTGCCAGCAGCCCCGTCTGGGGGGGCTCTAAAAACATTCAGTACTTC.

The table lists this clonotype with many counts. The V and J genes are TRBV11-2 and TRBJ2-5; 9 positions match TRBD1. The V gene end was trimmed by 6 bases and the J gene end by 4 bases; junction bases not matched to a gene: 9. Germline CDR1 SGHAT, CDR2 FQNNGV. This CDR3 region has 15 residues. CDR3 bases: TGTGCCAGCAGTCGGGACAGGGTGGGTGCAGAGACCCAGTACTTC. Its protein is CASSRDRVGAETQYF. The full variable domain, its missing parts supplied by reference TRBV11-2 and TRBJ2-5, is EAGVAQSPRYKIIEKRQSVAFWCNPISGHATLYWYQQILGQGPKLLIQFQNNGVVDDSQLPKDRFSAERLKGVDSTLKIQPAKLEDSAVYLCASSRDRVGAETQYFGPGTRLLVL.

This clonotype was counted ten times or more. The V gene is TRBV20-1, the J gene TRBJ2-3, with 8 positions matching TRBD2. With V trimmed by 5 bases and J by 6 bases, 10 bases remained unmatched. This CDR3 spans 14 amino acids. Germline V gene sequence: CDR1 DFQATT, CDR2 SNEGSKA (reference sequence). The CDR3 DNA reads as TGCAGTGCTCCCCCGAGCGGGGGACCGGATACGCAGTATTTT. This translates into CSAPPSGGPDTQYF.

This clonotype was detected many times. This chain joins TRBV5-1 and TRBJ1-2; D ambiguous. CDR1 is SGHRS, CDR2 YFSETQ, per germline. CDR3 size: 15 residues. V lost 0 bases to trimming and J lost 1 base, with 10 bases between them. CDR3 loop: CASSLGSTVNYGYTF. The CDR3 bases are TGCGCCAGCAGCTTGGGGTCGACGGTTAACTATGGCTACACCTTC.

This clonotype has ten or more counts. The chain uses TRBV5-1 and TRBJ1-1; TRBD1 aligns across 7 bases. CDR1 and CDR2 (germline): SGHRS, YFSETQ. V shed 4 bases and J 4 bases; nucleotides not matched to a gene: 13. The CDR3 sequence is 16 residues long. CDR3: CASSTGSGGGATEAFF. In nucleotides, the CDR3 is TGCGCCAGCAGCACCGGGTCAGGGGGTGGGGCCACTGAAGCTTTCTTT.

This clonotype showed up many times. This chain connects TRBV20-1 to TRBJ1-3; possibly TRBD1 for D (6 bases). Trimming stripped 4 bases from V and 0 bases from J, with 10 bases between. The germline V gene has CDR1 DFQATT and CDR2 SNEGSKA (reference sequence). CDR3 length: 14 residues. CDR3 sequence reads: CSAIWTASGNTIYF. CDR3 sequence (DNA): TGCAGTGCTATCTGGACAGCCTCTGGAAACACCATATATTTT.

This clonotype came up many times. The V and J genes are TRBV29-1 and TRBJ1-1; D is unclear. The germline V gene encodes CDR1 SQVTM and CDR2 ANQGSEA. The CDR3 is 13 amino acids. The V end lost 3 bases, the J end lost 0 bases, and 8 bases lay between the germline ends. CDR3 DNA sequence: TGCAGCGTTGAGGTCCGGGTGAACACTGAAGCTTTCTTT. Translation: CSVEVRVNTEAFF. The whole variable domain, remainder taken from reference TRBV29-1 and TRBJ1-1, is SAVISQKPSRDICQRGTSLTIQCQVDSQVTMMFWYRQQPGQSLTLIATANQGSEATYESGFVIDKFPISRPNLTFSTLTVSNMSPEDSSIYLCSVEVRVNTEAFFGQGTRLTVV.

The V gene is TRBV3-1, the J gene TRBJ1-2; tentatively, D is TRBD1 (5 bases). The V end was cut by 4 bases, the J end by 10 bases, with 16 bases between. The germline V gene encodes CDR1 LGHDT and CDR2 YNNKEL (reference sequence). This CDR3 region has 13 residues. For the CDR3, the DNA is TGTGCCAGCAGCCCGGGACGGGGGGAAATCTACACCTTC. Residues: CASSPGRGEIYTF.

J is TRBJ2-3 and V is TRBV30; D unclear. This CDR3 has 13 amino acids. Germline lookup yields CDR1 GTSNPN and CDR2 SVGIG (reference sequence). With 1 base removed from V and 2 bases from J, the gap between germline ends came to 7 bases. In nucleotides, the CDR3 is TGTGCCTGGAGTGGGGGATTCACAGATACGCAGTATTTT. Residues: CAWSGGFTDTQYF.

Points on this clonotype: With a much larger clone just one base away, this may be a read error. This chain links TRBV18 with TRBJ2-7; D ambiguous. Per the germline V gene, CDR1 is KGHSH and CDR2 is LQKENI. The CDR3 covers 13 residues. Trimming removed 5 bases at V and 5 bases at J, with 13 bases between. CDR3 in amino acids: CASSSSGEDEQYF. The CDR3 DNA reads as TGTGCCAGCTCATCCTCGGGCGAGGACGAGCAGTACTTC. Together with reference TRBV18 and TRBJ2-7, the CDR3 gives the full variable domain: NAGVMQNPRHLVRRRGQEARLRCSPMKGHSHVYWYRQLPEEGLKFMVYLQKENIIDESGMPKERFSAEFPKEGPSILRIQQVVRGDSAAYFCASSSSGEDEQYFGPGTRLTVT.